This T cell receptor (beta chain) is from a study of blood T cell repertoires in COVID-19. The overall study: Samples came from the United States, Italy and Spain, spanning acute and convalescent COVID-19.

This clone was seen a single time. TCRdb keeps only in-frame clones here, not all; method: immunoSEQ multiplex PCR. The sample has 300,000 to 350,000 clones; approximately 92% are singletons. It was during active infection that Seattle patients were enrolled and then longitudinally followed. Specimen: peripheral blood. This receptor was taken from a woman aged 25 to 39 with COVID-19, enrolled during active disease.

In nucleotides, the CDR3 is TGCGCCAGCAGCTCTTTAGCGGGAATGGGCACAGATACGCAGTATTTT. This gives the protein CASSSLAGMGTDTQYF. The rearrangement links TRBV5-1 to TRBJ2-3; 8 bases agree with TRBD2. Unmatched junction bases numbered 7, after V lost 3 bases and J lost 1 base. Germline CDR1 reads SGHRS; CDR2 reads YFSETQ. The CDR3 length is 16 residues.